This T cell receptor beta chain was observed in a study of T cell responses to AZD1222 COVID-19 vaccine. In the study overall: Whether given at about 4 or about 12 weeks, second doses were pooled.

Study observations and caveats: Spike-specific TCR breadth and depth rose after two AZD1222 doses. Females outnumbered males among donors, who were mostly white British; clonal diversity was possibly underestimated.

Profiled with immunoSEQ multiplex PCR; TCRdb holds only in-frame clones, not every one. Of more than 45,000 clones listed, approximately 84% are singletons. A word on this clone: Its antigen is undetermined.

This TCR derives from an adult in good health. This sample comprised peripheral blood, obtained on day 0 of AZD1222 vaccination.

DNA for the CDR3: TGTGCCAGCAGCTCCCCTCTTGGTGGGAGGTCTCAGTGGTACAATGAGCAGTTCTTC. Its translation: CASSSPLGGRSQWYNEQFF. The chain joins TRBV7-2 to TRBJ2-1, with D perhaps matching TRBD2 (6 bases). Germline loops: CDR1 SGHTA, CDR2 FQGNSA. The CDR3 totals 19 residues. Trimming removed 4 bases from V and 4 bases from J, with 26 bases in between.